This TCR beta chain was recovered during a study of CD4 T cells in relation to SARS-CoV-2 and coronaviruses. For the study at large: TCR beta CDR3s were sequenced after roughly 10-day antigen culture of PBMCs.

Note on this clone: Its target is unknown.

CEF-cultured naive and memory CD4+ T cell DNA got survey-level sequencing. Profiling relied on immunoSEQ multiplex PCR, and the TCRdb table lists in-frame clones only, not all of them. The sample carries about 36,000 clones, around 77% recorded once. Germline-derived CDR1 and CDR2 are SGHVS and FQNEAQ. This CDR3 is 17 amino acids long. Deletions cut 1 base from V and 3 bases from J, with 16 bases between. The V and J genes are TRBV7-8 and TRBJ2-1; D is perhaps TRBD1 (7 bases). Specimen: memory CD4+ T cells from PBMCs, cultured in vitro. This receptor was obtained from an adult with COVID-19. The CDR3 loop reads CASSLGTGEDYYNEQFF. The CDR3 nucleotides are TGTGCCAGCAGCTTAGGGACAGGAGAGGACTACTACAATGAGCAGTTCTTC.